The 23 T cell receptor beta chains listed next were all sequenced from one sample in a study of blood T cell repertoires in COVID-19. Here immunoSEQ multiplex PCR was the method, and the copy in TCRdb shows in-frame clones only, minus some. The sample shows some 57,000 clones, 65% to 85% of them seen only once. The material sequenced was peripheral blood. All receptors derive from an older man with COVID-19, enrolled during active disease.

V gene TRBV30 combines with J gene TRBJ1-6; 7 nucleotides match TRBD1. Germline CDR1 and CDR2: GTSNPN and SVGIG (reference sequence). This CDR3 has 15 amino acids. V trimming: 3 bases; J trimming: 0 bases; junction bases outside the gene matches: 2. CDR3 residues: CAWRGDSSYNSPLHF. CDR3 DNA: TGTGCCTGGAGGGGGGACAGCTCCTATAATTCACCCCTCCACTTT.

This sequence joins TRBV5-6 and TRBJ1-2; D remains unclear. The CDR3 is 12 amino acids. Trimming pared 0 bases from V and 8 bases from J, leaving 8 bases between. The germline V gene has CDR1 SGHDT and CDR2 YYEEEE. CDR3 sequence (DNA): TGTGCCAGCAGCTTGGCCGGGAGGGGCTACACCTTC. It is translated as CASSLAGRGYTF.

This clone was detected only once. The chain carries TRBV20-1 and TRBJ2-7; the match to TRBD2 covers 13 bases. Germline CDR1 DFQATT, CDR2 SNEGSKA (reference sequence). V lost 3 bases to trimming and J lost 6 bases; unmatched junction nucleotides: 8. The CDR3 is made up of 15 amino acids. CDR3 DNA sequence: TGCAGTGCTAGTCGACTAGCGGGAGGCCTGGGCGAGCAGTACGTC. Translating it yields CSASRLAGGLGEQYV.

The rearrangement links TRBV18 to TRBJ2-7, with TRBD2 matching 15 bases. Germline V gene data show CDR1 as KGHSH and CDR2 as LQKENI. The length of the CDR3 is 16 residues. The ends lost 4 bases at V and 4 bases at J; junction bases unmatched: 5. The CDR3 sequence: CASSRGTSGRFYEQYV. In nucleotides, the CDR3 is TGTGCCAGCTCACGGGGGACTAGCGGGAGGTTTTACGAGCAGTACGTC.

The V gene is TRBV7-2, the J gene TRBJ2-7; D not certain. From germline, CDR1 is SGHTA and CDR2 FQGNSA. This CDR3 spans 15 amino acids. Trimming removed 5 bases at V and 3 bases at J, with 17 bases between. This CDR3 is CASSPPRFTFYEQYF. The CDR3 nucleotides read TGTGCCAGCAGCCCCCCCCGTTTTACATTCTACGAGCAGTACTTC.

This rearrangement joins TRBV7-6 to TRBJ1-5; 8 bases fit TRBD1. This CDR3 is built from 16 residues. Per germline, CDR1 SGHVS and CDR2 FNYEAQ. V was pared by 5 bases and J by 1 base, with 7 bases of the junction left unmatched. CDR3 nucleotides: TGTGCCAGCAGCCCGAGACAGGGGAGGAGCAATCAGCCCCAGCATTTT. Encoded protein: CASSPRQGRSNQPQHF.

The V and J genes are TRBV4-2 and TRBJ2-7; D might be TRBD1 (5 bases). The CDR3 has 16 residues. Trimming took off 0 bases at V and 2 bases at J, with 14 bases between the two ends. Germline assignment: CDR1 LGHNA and CDR2 YNFKEQ. The CDR3 nucleotides read TGTGCCAGCAGCCAAGAACGGGCGGTGACAGCCTACGAGCAGTACTTC. Protein product: CASSQERAVTAYEQYF.

The V call is TRBV6-2 or TRBV6-3, the J call TRBJ1-6; D is possibly TRBD1 (5 bases). The V and J ends lost 4 bases and 7 bases respectively, with 11 bases between them. The CDR3 loop spans 14 amino acids. CDR1 MNHEY and CDR2 SVGEGT come from the germline V gene. In DNA, the CDR3 is TGTGCCAGCAGTTTGTTGCAGGGAAATTCACCCCTCCACTTT. This codes for CASSLLQGNSPLHF.

This chain joins TRBV9 and TRBJ2-5; 12 bases are shared with TRBD2. This CDR3 has 14 amino acids. V trimming: 4 bases; J trimming: 5 bases; junction bases outside the gene matches: 3. CDR1 is SGDLS and CDR2 is YYNGEE in the germline V gene. The CDR3 DNA sequence: TGTGCCAGCAGCCCCACTAGCGGGAGGGAGACCCAGTACTTC. This translates into CASSPTSGRETQYF.

The chain has TRBV12-5 and TRBJ2-7; TRBD2 might be the D (5 bases). CDR1 and CDR2 (germline): LGHNT, FRNRAP. The CDR3 consists of 17 residues. Trimming removed 6 bases at V and 6 bases at J, with 27 bases between. The CDR3 here is CASGRLVWFDPGLEQYV. DNA for the CDR3: TGTGCTAGTGGGCGACTCGTTTGGTTCGACCCCGGACTCGAGCAGTACGTC.

The chain recombines TRBV2 with TRBJ1-1; D is ambiguous. V lost 6 bases and J 2 bases, leaving 13 bases between the germline ends. The germline gives CDR1 SNHLY, CDR2 FYNNEI. The CDR3 runs to 14 residues. CDR3 protein: CASRKEDFNTEAFF. The CDR3 region has the DNA TGTGCCAGCAGGAAAGAGGACTTTAACACTGAAGCTTTCTTT.

This clone was observed a handful of times. The chain carries TRBV11-2 and TRBJ1-6; the match to TRBD1 covers 7 bases. The ends lost 3 bases at V and 9 bases at J; junction bases unmatched: 8. CDR1 and CDR2 from the germline V gene are SGHAT and FQNNGV. The CDR3 totals 15 residues. The CDR3 DNA reads TGTGCCAGCAGCTTGACCGGCCAGGGGGGTTCACCCCTCCACTTT. Its protein product is CASSLTGQGGSPLHF.

The chain links TRBV6-2 or TRBV6-3 to TRBJ2-4; TRBD1 matches at 12 bases. Germline V gives CDR1 MNHEY, CDR2 SVGEGT. The CDR3 is made up of 16 amino acids. The V gene end was trimmed by 2 bases and the J gene end by 6 bases; junction bases not matched to a gene: 5. The DNA for the CDR3 is TGTGCCAGCAGTTACCTTCCGGGACAGGGGGCAAACATTCAGTACTTC. The encoded protein is CASSYLPGQGANIQYF.

The chain joins TRBV6-2 or TRBV6-3 to TRBJ1-5; D is ambiguous. The CDR3 is 16 residues long. Per germline, CDR1 MNHEY and CDR2 SVGEGT. Deletions cut 6 bases from V and 3 bases from J, with 18 bases between. The CDR3 region is CASSPHVRVHNQPQHF. The CDR3 DNA is TGTGCCAGCAGCCCTCATGTGCGCGTTCACAATCAGCCCCAGCATTTT.

The rearrangement uses TRBV6-5 and TRBJ2-2, with 7 positions matching TRBD1. CDR1 is MNHEY and CDR2 is SVGAGI in the germline V gene. The CDR3 has 15 amino acids. After removal of 7 bases from V and 1 base from J, the junction contained 6 bases not matched to a gene. CDR3 sequence: CASTLDRRNTGELFF. The CDR3 coding sequence is TGTGCCAGCACCCTGGACAGGCGGAACACCGGGGAGCTGTTTTTT.

In this sample, this clone turned up once. The chain couples TRBV28 to TRBJ2-5, with TRBD1 matching over 9 bases. Losses at the gene ends were 5 bases for V and 5 bases for J; bases not matched to a gene: 12. This CDR3 spans 16 amino acids. Germline-derived CDR1 and CDR2 are MDHEN and SYDVKM. The CDR3 region has the DNA TGTGCCAGCAGTCCAACCGGGACAGGGCCGCGGGAGACCCAGTACTTC. Translated: CASSPTGTGPRETQYF.

The chain is built from TRBV9 and TRBJ1-1, with D unresolved. The V end was cut by 0 bases, the J end by 4 bases, with 10 bases between. Looked up from germline, CDR1 is SGDLS and CDR2 is YYNGEE. CDR3 size: 14 residues. CDR3 residues: CASSVGRHFTEAFF. CDR3 DNA: TGTGCCAGCAGCGTAGGAAGACACTTCACTGAAGCTTTCTTT.

Note on this clone: Distinct nucleotide sequences in the sample also encode this CDR3. This chain connects TRBV7-2 to TRBJ1-4, with D possibly TRBD1 on 6 matching bases. This CDR3 has 12 amino acids. Germline V lookup: CDR1 SGHTA, CDR2 FQGNSA. V lost 6 bases and J lost 8, with 10 bases in between. The CDR3, as DNA: TGTGCCAGCAGTCCCCAGGGGGAAAAACTGTTTTTT. It translates to CASSPQGEKLFF.

This rearrangement joins TRBV24-1 to TRBJ2-2; TRBD2 aligns across 8 bases. Germline V gene data show CDR1 as KGHDR and CDR2 as SFDVKD. This CDR3 is built from 13 residues. Trimming removed 7 bases from V and 8 bases from J; junction bases left unmatched: 5. Written as DNA, the CDR3 is TGTGCCACCAGGGGAGCGGGAGTAGGGGAGCTGTTTTTT. This gives the protein CATRGAGVGELFF.

This sequence joins TRBV7-9 and TRBJ1-1; 10 positions match TRBD1. Germline CDR1 reads SEHNR; CDR2 reads FQNEAQ (reference sequence). The junction had 12 bases not matched to a gene; V was cut back by 4 bases and J by 4 bases. This CDR3 comprises 17 residues. CDR3 coding DNA: TGTGCCAGCAGCTCCTCGCGAGGGACAGGGGTCCCCACTGAAGCTTTCTTT. Translated: CASSSSRGTGVPTEAFF.

This clone was seen only a few times. The chain employs TRBV30 and TRBJ1-1; D is perhaps TRBD1 (5 bases). Germline V gene data show CDR1 as GTSNPN and CDR2 as SVGIG (reference sequence). CDR3 length: 14 residues. V gave up 2 bases and J gave up 2 bases, with 12 bases separating them. The CDR3 here is CAWSLTVLNTEAFF. The CDR3 DNA reads TGTGCCTGGAGTTTGACAGTTCTAAACACTGAAGCTTTCTTT.

This clone was recorded only once. This chain connects TRBV5-8 to TRBJ1-2; 8 bases match TRBD1. The J segment lost 1 base and the V segment lost 4 bases, leaving 9 bases of the junction unmatched. The germline V gene has CDR1 SGHTS and CDR2 YDEGEE. CDR3 length: 16 amino acids. The CDR3 sequence: CASSDRGPGFNYGYTF. CDR3 in DNA: TGTGCCAGCAGCGACAGGGGCCCCGGTTTTAACTATGGCTACACCTTC.

The chain recombines TRBV7-9 with TRBJ2-7; D gene ambiguous. CDR1 is SEHNR and CDR2 is FQNEAQ in the germline V gene (reference sequence). CDR3 length: 18 amino acids. V lost 0 bases to trimming and J lost 3 bases, with 21 bases between them. The CDR3 spells CASSLAPRSRTVHYEQYF. CDR3 in DNA: TGTGCCAGCAGCTTAGCGCCTCGGTCAAGAACAGTTCACTACGAGCAGTACTTC.